This section outlines one T cell receptor (beta chain) sequence together with its context. Its specificity is unknown. Possible read error: a much larger clone is one base away. This entry belongs to a study of Graves' ophthalmopathy and Graves' hyperthyroidism. Amplified TCR beta CDR3 regions were obtained using RNA transcripts as template. HTBI primers were employed in first-round RT-PCR, then a second-round multiplex PCR followed. TCRdb re-called the multiplex PCR reads through MiXCR, storing one row per CDR3 protein. This sample has about 620,000 distinct CDR3 sequences; 22% occur once, and the top ten carry more than 5.5%. CDR3 length: 15 residues. Germline V CDR1 and CDR2: SGHAT, FQNNGV. V was clipped by 5 bases and J by 8 bases, with 21 bases between them. Notes on the study in general: Blood repertoires reportedly contained most expanded thyroid clonotypes above 0.001 frequency.

The sequencing sample was made of peripheral blood. This TCR was recovered from a woman between 18 and 29 years old with stable Graves' hyperthyroidism. Some clones in this sample may be carry-over from other donors' samples. J is TRBJ1-2 and V is TRBV11-2, with D possibly being TRBD1 (5 bases). The CDR3 region has the DNA TGTGCCAGCAGCGAGCACGGGGGGGTAGGCAGCGGCTACACCTTC. Translation: CASSEHGGVGSGYTF.